These T cell receptor beta chains were read from a single sample in a study of T cells in Graves' hyperthyroidism and ophthalmopathy. TCRdb independently ran MiXCR on the multiplex PCR reads; one entry per CDR3 protein. The data hold 500,000 to 600,000 distinct CDR3 sequences, with just under 20% observed a single time. The sequencing input was blood. All receptors come from a man in his forties with Graves' ophthalmopathy. CDR3s include the opening cysteine and the closing phenylalanine or tryptophan. The order of the fields is V gene, J gene, D gene, clone size, CDR3 DNA, CDR3 protein. A D gene is named only where the DNA matches it firmly. The size field is filled for only some rows; it gives once, few, many or a size class.

TRBV28,TRBJ1-1,TRBD1,many,TGTGCCAGCAGTTTATGGGACAGGGTGGCAAGTACTGAAGCTTTCTTT,CASSLWDRVASTEAFF
TRBV11-2,TRBJ2-3,TRBD2,few,TGTGCCAGCAGATACGGGGGGGGGAGCACAGATACGCAGTATTTT,CASRYGGGSTDTQYF
TRBV10-3,TRBJ1-2,NA,few,TGTGCCACCCTACCACAGGGAAACTATGGCTACACCTTC,CATLPQGNYGYTF
TRBV7-9,TRBJ2-6,NA,NA,TGTGCCAGCAGCCCCGGGGGTGGGGCCAACGTCCTGACTTTC,CASSPGGGANVLTF
TRBV6-1,TRBJ2-1,TRBD2,many,TGTGCCAGCAGTTACCAGACTAGCGGACGCTCCTACAATGAGCAGTTCTTC,CASSYQTSGRSYNEQFF
TRBV12-3/TRBV12-4,TRBJ2-5,TRBD2,few,TGTGCCAGCAGCCGCGGGGGGCGAGGTGGGGCCCAGTACTTC,CASSRGGRGGAQYF
TRBV27,TRBJ2-3,NA,many,TGTGCCAGCAGTTCCGGCAGGGGAGAGACAGATACGCAGTATTTT,CASSSGRGETDTQYF
TRBV20-1,TRBJ1-1,NA,many,TGCAGTGCTAGGCGTGGTGGTATGAACACTGAAGCTTTCTTT,CSARRGGMNTEAFF
TRBV5-6,TRBJ2-3,NA,many,TGTGCCAGCAGCTTTTGGAGTAATACGCAGTATTTT,CASSFWSNTQYF
TRBV5-1,TRBJ2-1,NA,many,TGCGCCAGCAGCTTGGGGACAGACAATGAGCAGTTCTTC,CASSLGTDNEQFF